The present T cell receptor (beta chain) was sequenced within a study of T cell repertoires in cytomegalovirus infection. Findings and limits, study-wide: There were carriers of CMV plus the relevant HLA, and cumulative public TCR beta family frequency identified them.

MiXCR, run by TCRdb on the reads, gives a single entry per CDR3 protein. The data contain some 700,000 distinct CDR3 sequences, roughly a third of them seen just once; the ten biggest clones take up 2.5% to 3%. The V segment lost 6 bases and the J segment 0 bases; nucleotides outside the gene matches: 20. In germline, CDR1 is MNHEY, CDR2 SMNVEV (reference sequence). The CDR3 extends over 20 amino acids. This clonotype was seen a handful of times. The antigen is undetermined. The genes are TRBV27 and TRBJ2-7; TRBD2 aligns across 10 bases. This clonotype was obtained from a human donor in good health (CMV status not recorded). Some clones in this sample may be carry-over from other donors' samples. Sequenced input: PBMCs. CDR3 nucleotide sequence: TGTGCCAGCAGCAAAAGAACCGGGACTAGCGTGAGACGGATCTCCTACGAGCAGTACTTC. It codes for CASSKRTGTSVRRISYEQYF.